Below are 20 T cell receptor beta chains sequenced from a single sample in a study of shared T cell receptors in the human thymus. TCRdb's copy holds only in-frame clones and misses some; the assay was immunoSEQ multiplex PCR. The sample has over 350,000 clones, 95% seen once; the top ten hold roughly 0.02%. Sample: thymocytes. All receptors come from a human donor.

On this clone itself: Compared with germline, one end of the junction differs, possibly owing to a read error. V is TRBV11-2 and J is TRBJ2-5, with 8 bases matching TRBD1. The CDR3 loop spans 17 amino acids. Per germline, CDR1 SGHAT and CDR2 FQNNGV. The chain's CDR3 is CASSVEGGQASPETQYF. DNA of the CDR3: TGTGCCAGCAGCGTAGAGGGGGGACAGGCGTCACCAGAGACCCAGTACTTC. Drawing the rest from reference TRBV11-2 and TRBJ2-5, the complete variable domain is EAGVAQSPRYKIIEKRQSVAFWCNPISGHATLYWYQQILGQGPKLLIQFQNNGVVDDSQLPKDRFSAERLKGVDSTLKIQPAKLEDSAVYLCASSVEGGQASPETQYFGPGTRLLVL.

The CDR3 region has the DNA TGTGCCTGGAAGACAGGGGGGGAGCCCCGTAGCTCCTACGAGCAGTACTTC. It codes for CAWKTGGEPRSSYEQYF. The chain is built from TRBV30 and TRBJ2-7; TRBD1 matches 9 bases. The CDR3 runs 17 residues. With V trimmed by 4 bases and J by 0 bases, 13 bases remained unmatched. CDR1 GTSNPN and CDR2 SVGIG come from the germline V gene (reference sequence).

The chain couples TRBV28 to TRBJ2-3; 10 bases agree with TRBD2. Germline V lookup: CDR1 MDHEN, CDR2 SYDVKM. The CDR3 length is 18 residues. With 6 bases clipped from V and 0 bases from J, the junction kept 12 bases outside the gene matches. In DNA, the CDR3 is TGTGCCAGCAGCAAAGGCGGTAGCGGGAGGCCTAGCACAGATACGCAGTATTTT. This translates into CASSKGGSGRPSTDTQYF.

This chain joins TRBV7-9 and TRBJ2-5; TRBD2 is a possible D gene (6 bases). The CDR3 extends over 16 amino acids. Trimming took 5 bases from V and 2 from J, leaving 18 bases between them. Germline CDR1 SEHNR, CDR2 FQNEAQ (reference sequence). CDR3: CASSRRLEEMQETQYF. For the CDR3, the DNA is TGTGCCAGCAGCCGTAGACTAGAAGAGATGCAAGAGACCCAGTACTTC.

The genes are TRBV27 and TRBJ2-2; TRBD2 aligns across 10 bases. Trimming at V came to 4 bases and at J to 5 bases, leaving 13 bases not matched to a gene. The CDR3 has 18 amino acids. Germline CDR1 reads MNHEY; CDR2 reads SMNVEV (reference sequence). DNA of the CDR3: TGTGCCAGCAGTTCGGGTACACTAGCGGGACCCCGGACCGGGGAGCTGTTTTTT. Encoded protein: CASSSGTLAGPRTGELFF.

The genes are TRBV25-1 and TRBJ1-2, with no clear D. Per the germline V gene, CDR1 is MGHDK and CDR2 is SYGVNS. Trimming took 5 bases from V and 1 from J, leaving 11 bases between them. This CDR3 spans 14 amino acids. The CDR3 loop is CASSSLGSNYGYTF. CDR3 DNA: TGTGCCAGCAGTTCCCTAGGGAGTAACTATGGCTACACCTTC.

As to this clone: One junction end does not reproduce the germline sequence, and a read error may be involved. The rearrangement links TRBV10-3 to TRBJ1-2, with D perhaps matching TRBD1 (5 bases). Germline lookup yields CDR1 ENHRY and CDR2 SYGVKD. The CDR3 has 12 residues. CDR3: CAISEWTRMHLF. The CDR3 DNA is TGTGCCATCAGTGAGTGGACACGGATGCACCTCTTC.

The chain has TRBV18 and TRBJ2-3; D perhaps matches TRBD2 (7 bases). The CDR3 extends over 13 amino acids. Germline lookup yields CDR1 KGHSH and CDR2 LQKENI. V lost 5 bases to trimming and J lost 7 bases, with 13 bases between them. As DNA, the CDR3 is TGTGCCAGCTCAAGGGGGAGGGATCATACGCAGTATTTT. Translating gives CASSRGRDHTQYF.

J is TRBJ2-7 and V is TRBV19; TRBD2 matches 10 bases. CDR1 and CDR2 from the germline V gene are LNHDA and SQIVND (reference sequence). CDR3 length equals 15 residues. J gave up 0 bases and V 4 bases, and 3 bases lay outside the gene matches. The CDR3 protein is CASSRTSGSSYEQYF. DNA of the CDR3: TGTGCCAGTAGTAGGACTAGCGGAAGCTCCTACGAGCAGTACTTC.

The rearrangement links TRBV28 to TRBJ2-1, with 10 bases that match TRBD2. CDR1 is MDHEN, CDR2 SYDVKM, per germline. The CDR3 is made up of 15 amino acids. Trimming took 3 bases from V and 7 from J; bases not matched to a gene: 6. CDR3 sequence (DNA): TGTGCCAGCAGTTTTAATGGACTAGCGGCGAATGAGCAGTTCTTC. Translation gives CASSFNGLAANEQFF.

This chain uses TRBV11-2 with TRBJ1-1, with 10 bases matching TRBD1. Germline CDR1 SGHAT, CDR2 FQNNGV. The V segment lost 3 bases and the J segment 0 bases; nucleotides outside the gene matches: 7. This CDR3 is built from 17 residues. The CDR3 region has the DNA TGTGCCAGCAGCTTTGGGGGGACAGGGGCGGTGAACACTGAAGCTTTCTTT. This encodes CASSFGGTGAVNTEAFF.

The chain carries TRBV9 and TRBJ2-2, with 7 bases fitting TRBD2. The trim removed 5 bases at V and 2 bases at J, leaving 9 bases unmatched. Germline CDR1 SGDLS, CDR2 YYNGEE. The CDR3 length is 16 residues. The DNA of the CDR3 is TGTGCCAGCAGTTTCGGGGGGAAGACCAACACCGGGGAGCTGTTTTTT. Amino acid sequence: CASSFGGKTNTGELFF. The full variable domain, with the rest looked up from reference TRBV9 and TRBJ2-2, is DSGVTQTPKHLITATGQRVTLRCSPRSGDLSVYWYQQSLDQGLQFLIQYYNGEERAKGNILERFSAQQFPDLHSELNLSSLELGDSALYFCASSFGGKTNTGELFFGEGSRLTVL.

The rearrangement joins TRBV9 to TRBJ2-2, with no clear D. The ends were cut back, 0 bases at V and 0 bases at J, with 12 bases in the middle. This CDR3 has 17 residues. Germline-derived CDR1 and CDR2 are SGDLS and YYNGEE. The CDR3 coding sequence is TGTGCCAGCAGCGTAGGAGCAAGCAATTCGAACACCGGGGAGCTGTTTTTT. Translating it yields CASSVGASNSNTGELFF.

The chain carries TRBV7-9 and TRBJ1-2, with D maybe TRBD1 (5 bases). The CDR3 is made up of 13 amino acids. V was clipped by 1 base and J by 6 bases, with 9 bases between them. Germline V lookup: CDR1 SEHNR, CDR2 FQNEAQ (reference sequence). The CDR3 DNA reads TGTGCCAGCAGCTTAGTTGGGGCCCATGGCTACACCTTC. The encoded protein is CASSLVGAHGYTF.

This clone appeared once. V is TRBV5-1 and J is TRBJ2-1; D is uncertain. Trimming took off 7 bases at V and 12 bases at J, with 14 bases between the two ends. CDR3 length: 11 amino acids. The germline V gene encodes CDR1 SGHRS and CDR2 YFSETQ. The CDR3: CASSSRALQFF. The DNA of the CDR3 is TGCGCCAGCTCTAGTAGGGCCTTGCAGTTCTTC.

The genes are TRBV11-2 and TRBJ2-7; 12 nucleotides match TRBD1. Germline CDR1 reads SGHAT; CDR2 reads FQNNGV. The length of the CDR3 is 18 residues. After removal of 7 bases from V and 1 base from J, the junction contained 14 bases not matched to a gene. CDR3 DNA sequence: TGTGCCAGCAACGAAAGAGGGACAGGGGGCCCTGTTTCCTACGAGCAGTACTTC. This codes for CASNERGTGGPVSYEQYF.

The chain's CDR3 is CASSYLRNEQFF. CDR3 sequence (DNA): TGTGCCAGCAGTTATCTCAGGAATGAGCAGTTCTTC. The V call is TRBV28, the J call TRBJ2-1; D gene ambiguous. Trimming cost V 4 bases and J 7 bases, with 8 bases left between them. This CDR3 is 12 amino acids long. CDR1 and CDR2 from the germline V gene are MDHEN and SYDVKM.

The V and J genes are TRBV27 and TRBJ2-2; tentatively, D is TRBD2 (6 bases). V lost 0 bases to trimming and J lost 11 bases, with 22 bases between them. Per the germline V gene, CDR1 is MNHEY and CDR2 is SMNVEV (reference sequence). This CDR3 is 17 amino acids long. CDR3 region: CASSLSNYLGMRGELFF. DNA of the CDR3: TGTGCCAGCAGTTTATCCAACTATCTTGGGATGCGGGGAGAGCTGTTTTTT.

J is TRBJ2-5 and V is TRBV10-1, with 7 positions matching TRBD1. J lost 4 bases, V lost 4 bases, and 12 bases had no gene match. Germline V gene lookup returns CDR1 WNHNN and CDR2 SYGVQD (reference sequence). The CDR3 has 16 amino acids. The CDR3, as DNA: TGCGCCAGCAGTGTATGGGACAGCCATTCCAGAGAGACCCAGTACTTC. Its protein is CASSVWDSHSRETQYF.

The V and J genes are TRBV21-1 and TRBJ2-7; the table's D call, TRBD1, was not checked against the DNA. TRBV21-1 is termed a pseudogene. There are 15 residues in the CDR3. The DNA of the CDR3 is TGTGCCAGCAGCAAAAAGTGGGGCTACACCTACGAGCAGTACTTC. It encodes CASSKKWGYTYEQYF.